These 7 T cell receptor beta chains share one sample of origin, sequenced in a study of T cell clonality in common variable immunodeficiency. Generated by immunoSEQ multiplex PCR, the TCRdb table keeps only in-frame clones and is missing some. The repertoire shows about 81,000 clones, none seen only once; the top ten take around 0.87%. What was sequenced was peripheral blood mononuclear cells. The receptor source for this set is a person between 18 and 69 years old in good health.

This clone was observed a handful of times. The read falls 3 residues short of the CDR3 end, and the missing part is taken from the germline J gene. The chain recombines TRBV18 with TRBJ1-2, with 8 nucleotides matching TRBD1. The CDR3 runs 14 residues. Germline V gene lookup returns CDR1 KGHSH and CDR2 LQKENI. The part of the CDR3 DNA that was read is TGTGCCAGCTCACCTGGACAGGGTTCCTACGAC. It yields the protein CASSPGQGSYD. The whole CDR3 reads CASSPGQGSYDYTF.

This clone was observed many times. Sequence at one end of the junction differs from germline and may be a read error. The DNA ends 3 residues before the CDR3 does, and the rest of the CDR3 is filled in from the germline J gene. The chain joins TRBV4-2 to TRBJ2-3; D not certain. The germline gives CDR1 LGHNA, CDR2 YNFKEQ. The CDR3 runs to 16 residues. CDR3 residues: CASSQDRHAVTDTQYF. The covered CDR3 bases are TGCGCCAGCAGCCAAGATCGTCATGCAGTCACAGATACG.

This clone was recorded many times. From the germline J gene comes the end of the CDR3, since the read stops 3 residues before it. The rearrangement uses TRBV20-1 and TRBJ2-3; D perhaps matches TRBD2 (5 bases). V shed 3 bases and J shed 6 bases, with 16 bases lying between them. The CDR3 spans 14 residues. In germline, CDR1 is DFQATT, CDR2 SNEGSKA (reference sequence). The CDR3 reads CSASRGRGSDTQYF. The covered CDR3 bases are TGCAGTGCTAGCAGAGGTCGGGGAAGTGATACG.

This clone occurred many times. The read ends 3 residues early relative to the CDR3; the germline J gene fills the gap. The chain joins TRBV19 to TRBJ1-5; 7 bases agree with TRBD1. CDR3 size: 13 residues. Looked up from germline, CDR1 is LNHDA and CDR2 is SQIVND (reference sequence). V was pared by 5 bases and J by 6 bases, with 4 bases of the junction left unmatched. The covered CDR3 bases are TGTGCCAGTAGTTGGGACAGCGGTCAGCCC. It yields the protein CASSWDSGQP. The full CDR3 is CASSWDSGQPQHF.

This clone appeared many times. The read ends 3 residues before the CDR3 terminus; that terminus is restored from the germline J gene. The chain couples TRBV20-1 to TRBJ2-3; 11 nucleotides line up with TRBD2. V lost 5 bases to trimming and J lost 5 bases; unmatched junction nucleotides: 12. Germline values: CDR1 DFQATT, CDR2 SNEGSKA (reference sequence). The CDR3 sequence is 16 residues long. CDR3 bases read: TGCAGTGCTCCCTTATTAGCGGGAGGGCCGGGAGATACG. This sequence encodes CSAPLLAGGPGDT. The whole CDR3 sequence is CSAPLLAGGPGDTQYF.

The table lists this clone with many counts. At one boundary the junction diverges from the germline segment, which might be a read error. The read ends 3 residues before the CDR3 terminus; that terminus is restored from the germline J gene. The rearrangement uses TRBV7-2 and TRBJ1-4, with D perhaps matching TRBD1 (5 bases). The CDR3 extends over 14 amino acids. Germline CDR1 SGHTA, CDR2 FQGNSA. CDR3 amino acids: CASRLGANQEKLFF. Partial CDR3 DNA: TGTGCCAGCAGATTAGGGGCAAATCAGGAAAAA.

This clone was seen repeatedly, ten times or more. The observed sequence ends 3 residues before the CDR3 terminus, with the missing tail filled in from the germline J gene. The genes are TRBV28 and TRBJ2-2, with D perhaps matching TRBD2 (6 bases). Germline loops: CDR1 MDHEN, CDR2 SYDVKM. The CDR3 runs to 15 residues. The ends were cut back, 8 bases at V and 5 bases at J, with 18 bases in the middle. CDR3 DNA (partial): TGTGCCAGCGGTCGGGACTCATTTAGGACCGGGGAG. This encodes CASGRDSFRTGE. The whole CDR3 sequence reads CASGRDSFRTGELFF.